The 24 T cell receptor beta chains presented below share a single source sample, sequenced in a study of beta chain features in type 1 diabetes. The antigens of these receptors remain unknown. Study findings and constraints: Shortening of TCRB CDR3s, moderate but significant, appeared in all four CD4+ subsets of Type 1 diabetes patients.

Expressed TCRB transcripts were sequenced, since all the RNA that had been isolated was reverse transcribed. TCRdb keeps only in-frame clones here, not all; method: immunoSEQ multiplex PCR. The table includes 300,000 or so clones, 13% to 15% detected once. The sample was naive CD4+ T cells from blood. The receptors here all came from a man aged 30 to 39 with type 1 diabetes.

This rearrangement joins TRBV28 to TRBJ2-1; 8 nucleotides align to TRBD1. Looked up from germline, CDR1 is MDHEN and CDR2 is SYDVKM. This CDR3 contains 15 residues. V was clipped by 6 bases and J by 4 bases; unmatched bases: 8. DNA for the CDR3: TGTGCCAGCAGGTCTTCAGGGGGCCCGTACAATGAGCAGTTCTTC. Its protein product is CASRSSGGPYNEQFF.

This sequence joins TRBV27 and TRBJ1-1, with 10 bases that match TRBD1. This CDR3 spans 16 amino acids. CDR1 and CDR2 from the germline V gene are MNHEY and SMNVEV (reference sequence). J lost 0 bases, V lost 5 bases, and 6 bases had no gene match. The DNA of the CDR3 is TGTGCCAGCAGTCCTCGGACAGGGGGGATGAACACTGAAGCTTTCTTT. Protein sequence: CASSPRTGGMNTEAFF.

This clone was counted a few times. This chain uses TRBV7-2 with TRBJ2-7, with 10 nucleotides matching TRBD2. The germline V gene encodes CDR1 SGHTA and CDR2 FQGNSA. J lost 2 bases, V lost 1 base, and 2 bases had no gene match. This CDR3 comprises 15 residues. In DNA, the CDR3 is TGTGCCAGCAGCTTAGAAGCGGGAGGGACCTACGAGCAGTACTTC. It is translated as CASSLEAGGTYEQYF.

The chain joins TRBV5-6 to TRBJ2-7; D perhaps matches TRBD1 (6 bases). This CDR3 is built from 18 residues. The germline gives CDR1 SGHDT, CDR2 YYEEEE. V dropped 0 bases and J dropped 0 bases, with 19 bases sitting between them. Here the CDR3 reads CASSLVAGAHSFSYEQYF. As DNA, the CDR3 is TGTGCCAGCAGCTTGGTAGCAGGGGCACACTCCTTCTCCTACGAGCAGTACTTC.

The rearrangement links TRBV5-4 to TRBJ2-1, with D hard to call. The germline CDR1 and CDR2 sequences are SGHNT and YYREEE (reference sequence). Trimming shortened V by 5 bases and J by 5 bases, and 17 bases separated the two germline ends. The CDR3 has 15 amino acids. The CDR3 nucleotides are TGTGCCAGCAGATCCTTTTCGAGGCTCAACAATGAGCAGTTCTTC. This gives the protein CASRSFSRLNNEQFF.

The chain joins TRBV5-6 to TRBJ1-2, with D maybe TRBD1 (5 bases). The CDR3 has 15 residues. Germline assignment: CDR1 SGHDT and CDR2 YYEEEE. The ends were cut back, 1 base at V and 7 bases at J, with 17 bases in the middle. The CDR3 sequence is CASSLSSAGLFGYTF. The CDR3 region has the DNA TGTGCCAGCAGCTTGAGTTCGGCAGGGTTGTTTGGCTACACCTTC.

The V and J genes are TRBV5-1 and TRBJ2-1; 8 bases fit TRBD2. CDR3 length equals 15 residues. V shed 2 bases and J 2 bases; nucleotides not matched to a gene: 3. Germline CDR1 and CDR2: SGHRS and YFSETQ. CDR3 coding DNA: TGCGCCAGCAGCTTCAGCGGGAGCACCTACAATGAGCAGTTCTTC. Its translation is CASSFSGSTYNEQFF.

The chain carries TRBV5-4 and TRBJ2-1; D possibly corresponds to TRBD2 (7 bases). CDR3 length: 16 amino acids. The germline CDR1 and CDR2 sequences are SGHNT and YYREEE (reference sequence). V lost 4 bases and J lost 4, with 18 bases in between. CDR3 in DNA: TGTGCCAGCAGCGCCCCGGGGGCTAGCGGATACAATGAGCAGTTCTTC. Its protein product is CASSAPGASGYNEQFF.

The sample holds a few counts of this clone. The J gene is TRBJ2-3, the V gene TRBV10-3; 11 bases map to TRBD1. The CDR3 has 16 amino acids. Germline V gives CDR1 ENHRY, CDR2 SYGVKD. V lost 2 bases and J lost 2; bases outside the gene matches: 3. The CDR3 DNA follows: TGTGCCATCAGTGAGAAGGGACAGGGGGTCACAGATACGCAGTATTTT. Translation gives CAISEKGQGVTDTQYF.

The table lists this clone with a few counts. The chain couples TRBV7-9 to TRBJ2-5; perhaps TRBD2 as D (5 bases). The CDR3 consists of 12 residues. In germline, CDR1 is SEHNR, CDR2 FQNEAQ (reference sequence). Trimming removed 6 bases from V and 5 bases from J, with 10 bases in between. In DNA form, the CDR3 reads TGTGCCAGCAGGGCTAGCCGGGAGACCCAGTACTTC. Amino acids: CASRASRETQYF. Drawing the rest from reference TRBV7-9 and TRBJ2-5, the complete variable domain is DTGVSQNPRHKITKRGQNVTFRCDPISEHNRLYWYRQTLGQGPEFLTYFQNEAQLEKSRLLSDRFSAERPKGSFSTLEIQRTEQGDSAMYLCASRASRETQYFGPGTRLLVL.

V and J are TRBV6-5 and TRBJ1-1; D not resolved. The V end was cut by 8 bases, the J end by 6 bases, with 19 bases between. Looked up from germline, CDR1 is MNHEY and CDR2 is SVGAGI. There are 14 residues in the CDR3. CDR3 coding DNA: TGTGCCAGCCTCCCCCCGGGGTACGGGGCTGAAGCTTTCTTT. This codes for CASLPPGYGAEAFF.

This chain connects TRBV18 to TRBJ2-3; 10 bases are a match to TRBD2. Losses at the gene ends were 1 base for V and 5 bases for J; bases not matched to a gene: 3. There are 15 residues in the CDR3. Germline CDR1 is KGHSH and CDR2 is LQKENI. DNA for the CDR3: TGTGCCAGCTCACCACTAGCGGGAGGAAGAGATACGCAGTATTTT. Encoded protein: CASSPLAGGRDTQYF.

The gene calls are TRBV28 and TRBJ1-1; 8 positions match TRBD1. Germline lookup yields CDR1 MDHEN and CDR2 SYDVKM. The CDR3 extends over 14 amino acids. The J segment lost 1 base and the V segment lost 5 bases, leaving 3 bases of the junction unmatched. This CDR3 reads CASSTGQGNTEAFF. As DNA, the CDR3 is TGTGCCAGCAGTACCGGACAGGGGAACACTGAAGCTTTCTTT.

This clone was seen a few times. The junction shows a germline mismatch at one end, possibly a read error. DNA of the CDR3: TGTGCCAGCAGTTTCTCCTCGGAGGTCCAGGACTTC. Translated, it gives CASSFSSEVQDF. The rearrangement links TRBV7-9 to TRBJ2-7, with D perhaps matching TRBD2 (5 bases). Germline CDR1 reads SEHNR; CDR2 reads FQNEAQ (reference sequence). This CDR3 region has 12 residues.

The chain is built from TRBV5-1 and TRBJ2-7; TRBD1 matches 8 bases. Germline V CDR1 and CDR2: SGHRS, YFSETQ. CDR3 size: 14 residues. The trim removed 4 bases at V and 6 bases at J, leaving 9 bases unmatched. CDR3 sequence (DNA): TGCGCCAGCAGCATGGGACAGGAGGCGTCCGAGCAGTACTTC. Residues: CASSMGQEASEQYF.

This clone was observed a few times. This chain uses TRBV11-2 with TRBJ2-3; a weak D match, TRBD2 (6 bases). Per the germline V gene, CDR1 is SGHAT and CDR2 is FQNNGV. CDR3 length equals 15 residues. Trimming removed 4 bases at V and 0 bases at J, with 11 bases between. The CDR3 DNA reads TGTGCCAGCAGCTATTCAAGCGGGAGCACAGATACGCAGTATTTT. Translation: CASSYSSGSTDTQYF.

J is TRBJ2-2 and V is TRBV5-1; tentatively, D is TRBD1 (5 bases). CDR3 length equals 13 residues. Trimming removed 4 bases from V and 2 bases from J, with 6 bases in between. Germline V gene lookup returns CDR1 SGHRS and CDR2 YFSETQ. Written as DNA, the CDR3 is TGCGCCAGCAGCCAGGGAAACACCGGGGAGCTGTTTTTT. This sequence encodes CASSQGNTGELFF.

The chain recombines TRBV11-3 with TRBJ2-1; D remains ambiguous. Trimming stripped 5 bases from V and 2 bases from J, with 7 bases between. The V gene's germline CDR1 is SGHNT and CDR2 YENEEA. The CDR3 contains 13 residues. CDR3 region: CASSKETYNEQFF. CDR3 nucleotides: TGTGCCAGCAGCAAAGAGACCTACAATGAGCAGTTCTTC.

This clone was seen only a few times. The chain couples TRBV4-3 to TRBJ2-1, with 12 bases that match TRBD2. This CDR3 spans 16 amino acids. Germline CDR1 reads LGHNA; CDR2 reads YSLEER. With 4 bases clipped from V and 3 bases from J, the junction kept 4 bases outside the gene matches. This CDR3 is CASSPRLAGVYNEQFF. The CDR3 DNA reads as TGCGCCAGCAGCCCCCGACTAGCGGGGGTCTACAATGAGCAGTTCTTC.

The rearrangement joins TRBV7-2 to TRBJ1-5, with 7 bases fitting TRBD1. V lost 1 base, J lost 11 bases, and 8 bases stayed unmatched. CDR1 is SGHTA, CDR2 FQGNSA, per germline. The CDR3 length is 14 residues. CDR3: CASSLDRGKGAQHF. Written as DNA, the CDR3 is TGTGCCAGCAGCTTAGACAGGGGAAAGGGGGCCCAGCATTTT.

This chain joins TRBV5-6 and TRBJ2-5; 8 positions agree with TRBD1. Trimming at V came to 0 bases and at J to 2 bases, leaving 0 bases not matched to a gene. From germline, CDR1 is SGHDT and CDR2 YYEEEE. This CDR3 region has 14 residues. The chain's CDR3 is CASSLGTGQETQYF. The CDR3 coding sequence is TGTGCCAGCAGCTTGGGGACAGGGCAAGAGACCCAGTACTTC.

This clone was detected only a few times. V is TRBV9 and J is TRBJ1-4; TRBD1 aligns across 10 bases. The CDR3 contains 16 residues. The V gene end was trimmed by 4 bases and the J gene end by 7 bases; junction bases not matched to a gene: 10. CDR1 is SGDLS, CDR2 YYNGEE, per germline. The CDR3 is CASSTSTGGTGEKLFF. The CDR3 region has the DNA TGTGCCAGCAGCACCTCGACAGGGGGCACTGGTGAAAAACTGTTTTTT.

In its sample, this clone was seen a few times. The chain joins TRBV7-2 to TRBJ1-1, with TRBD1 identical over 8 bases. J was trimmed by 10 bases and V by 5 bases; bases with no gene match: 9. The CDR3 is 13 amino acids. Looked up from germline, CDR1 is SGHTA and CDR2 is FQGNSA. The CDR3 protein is CASSRDRNLGAFF. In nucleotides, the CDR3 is TGTGCCAGCAGCCGGGACAGGAATCTTGGAGCTTTCTTT.

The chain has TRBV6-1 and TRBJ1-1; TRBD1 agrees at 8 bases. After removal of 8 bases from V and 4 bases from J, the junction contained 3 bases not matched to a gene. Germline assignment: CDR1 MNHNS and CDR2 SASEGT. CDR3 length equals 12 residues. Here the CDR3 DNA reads TGTGCCAGCCAGGACAGGGTCACTGAAGCTTTCTTT. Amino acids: CASQDRVTEAFF.